The entry below describes one TCR beta chain. This sample is drawn from a study of blood T cell repertoires in COVID-19. Looking at the study overall: Collection of acute and convalescent COVID-19 samples took place in the United States, Italy and Spain. PBMCs, B-cell-depleted T cells, or T cells provided the cDNA or gDNA that made up the material.

The CDR3 spans 17 residues. Germline CDR1 and CDR2: MNHEY and SMNVEV (reference sequence). Unmatched junction bases numbered 11, after V lost 8 bases and J lost 0 bases. Study members were between roughly 18 and 100 years old and lived in 20 to 25 US regions. Participant-reported clinical history was the basis for cohort assignment. TCRdb keeps only in-frame clones here, not all; method: immunoSEQ multiplex PCR. The table records approximately 220,000 clones, around 82% of them present only once. The receptor's source is a woman between 35 and 50 years old who had been exposed to COVID-19. J is TRBJ1-4 and V is TRBV27; 8 nucleotides agree with TRBD1. The sequenced material came from PBMCs or T cells enriched from blood (not recorded which). The CDR3 coding sequence is TGTGCCAGCGGACCCCGGGACAGGCCTGCAACTAATGAAAAACTGTTTTTT. Protein: CASGPRDRPATNEKLFF.